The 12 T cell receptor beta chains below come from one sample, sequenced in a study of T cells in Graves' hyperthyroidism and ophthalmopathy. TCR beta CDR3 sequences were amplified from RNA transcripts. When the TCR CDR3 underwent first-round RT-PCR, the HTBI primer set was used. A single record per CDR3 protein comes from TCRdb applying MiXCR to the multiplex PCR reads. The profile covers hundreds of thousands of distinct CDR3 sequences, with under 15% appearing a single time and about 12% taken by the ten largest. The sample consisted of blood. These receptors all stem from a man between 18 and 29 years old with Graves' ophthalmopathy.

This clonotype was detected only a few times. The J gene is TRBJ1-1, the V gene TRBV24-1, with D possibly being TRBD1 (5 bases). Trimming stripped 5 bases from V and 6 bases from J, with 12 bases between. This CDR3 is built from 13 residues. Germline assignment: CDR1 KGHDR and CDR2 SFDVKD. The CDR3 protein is CATSGGYAAEAFF. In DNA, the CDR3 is TGTGCCACCAGTGGGGGGTACGCCGCTGAAGCTTTCTTT.

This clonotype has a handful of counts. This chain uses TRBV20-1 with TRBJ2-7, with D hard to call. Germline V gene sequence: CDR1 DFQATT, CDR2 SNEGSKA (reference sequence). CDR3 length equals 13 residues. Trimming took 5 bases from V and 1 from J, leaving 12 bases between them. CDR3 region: CSALTRISYEQYF. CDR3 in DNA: TGCAGTGCTCTTACCCGGATTTCCTACGAGCAGTACTTC.

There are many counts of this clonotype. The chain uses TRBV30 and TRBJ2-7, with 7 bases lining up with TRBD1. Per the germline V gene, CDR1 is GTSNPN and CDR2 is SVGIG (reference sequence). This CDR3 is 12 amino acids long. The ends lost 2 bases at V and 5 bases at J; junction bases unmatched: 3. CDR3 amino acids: CAWSRGLNEQYF. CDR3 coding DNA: TGTGCCTGGAGTAGGGGGCTCAACGAGCAGTACTTC. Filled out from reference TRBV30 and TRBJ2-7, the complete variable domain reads SQTIHQWPATLVQPVGSPLSLECTVEGTSNPNLYWYRQAAGRGLQLLFYSVGIGQISSEVPQNLSASRPQDRQFILSSKKLLLSDSGFYLCAWSRGLNEQYFGPGTRLTVT.

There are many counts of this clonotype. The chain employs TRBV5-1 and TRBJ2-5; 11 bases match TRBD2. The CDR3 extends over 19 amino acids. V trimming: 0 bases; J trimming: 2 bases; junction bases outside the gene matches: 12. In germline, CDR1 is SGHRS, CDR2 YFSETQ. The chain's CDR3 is CASSLGMMTSGDNQETQYF. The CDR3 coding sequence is TGCGCCAGCAGCTTGGGGATGATGACTAGCGGGGATAATCAAGAGACCCAGTACTTC.

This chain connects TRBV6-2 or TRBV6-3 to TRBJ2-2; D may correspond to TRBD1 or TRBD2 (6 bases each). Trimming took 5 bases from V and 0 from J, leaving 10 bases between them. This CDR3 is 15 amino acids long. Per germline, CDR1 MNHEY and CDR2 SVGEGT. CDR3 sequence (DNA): TGTGCCAGCAGTCCGGGGGCCACGAACACCGGGGAGCTGTTTTTT. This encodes CASSPGATNTGELFF.

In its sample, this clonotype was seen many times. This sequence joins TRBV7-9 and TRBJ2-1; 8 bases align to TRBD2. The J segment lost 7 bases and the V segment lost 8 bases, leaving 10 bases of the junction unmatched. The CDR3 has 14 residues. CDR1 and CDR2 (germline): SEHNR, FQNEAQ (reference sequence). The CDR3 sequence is CASAGGLYGNEQFF. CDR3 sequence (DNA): TGTGCCAGCGCGGGGGGCCTCTATGGTAATGAGCAGTTCTTC.

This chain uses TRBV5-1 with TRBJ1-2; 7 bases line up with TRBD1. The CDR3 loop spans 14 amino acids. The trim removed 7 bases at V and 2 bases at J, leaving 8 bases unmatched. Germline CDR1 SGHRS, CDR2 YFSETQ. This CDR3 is CASRDVGGNYGYTF. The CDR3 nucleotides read TGCGCCAGCCGCGATGTAGGGGGCAACTATGGCTACACCTTC. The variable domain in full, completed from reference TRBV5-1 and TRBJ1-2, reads KAGVTQTPRYLIKTRGQQVTLSCSPISGHRSVSWYQQTPGQGLQFLFEYFSETQRNKGNFPGRFSGRQFSNSRSEMNVSTLELGDSALYLCASRDVGGNYGYTFGSGTRLTVV.

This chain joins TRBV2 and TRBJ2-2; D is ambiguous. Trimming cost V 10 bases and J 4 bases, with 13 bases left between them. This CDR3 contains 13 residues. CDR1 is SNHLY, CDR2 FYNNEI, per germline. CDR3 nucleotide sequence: TGTGCCATCGACCCAGGCGGCACCGGGGAGCTGTTTTTT. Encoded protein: CAIDPGGTGELFF.

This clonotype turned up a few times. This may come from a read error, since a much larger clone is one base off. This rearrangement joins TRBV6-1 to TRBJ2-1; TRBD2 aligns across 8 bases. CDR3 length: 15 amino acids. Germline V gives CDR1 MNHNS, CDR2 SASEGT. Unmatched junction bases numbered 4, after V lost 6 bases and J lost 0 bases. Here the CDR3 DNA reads TGTGCCAGCAGCGCCGGGACTAGCTCCTACAATGAGCAGTTCTTC. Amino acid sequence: CASSAGTSSYNEQFF.

The DNA of the CDR3 is TGTGCCAGCTCACCACCGGGGACAGGAGACTATAGCAATCAGCCCCAGCATTTT. It specifies CASSPPGTGDYSNQPQHF. The rearrangement uses TRBV18 and TRBJ1-5, with TRBD1 matching over 8 bases. After removal of 0 bases from V and 0 bases from J, the junction contained 7 bases not matched to a gene. Germline V CDR1 and CDR2: KGHSH, LQKENI. The CDR3 is 18 residues long.

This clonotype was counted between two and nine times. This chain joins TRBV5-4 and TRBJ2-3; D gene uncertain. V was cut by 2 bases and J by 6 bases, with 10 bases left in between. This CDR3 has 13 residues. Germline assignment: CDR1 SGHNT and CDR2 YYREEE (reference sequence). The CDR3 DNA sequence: TGTGCCAGCAGCTTTCTTAAGTTCGATACGCAGTATTTT. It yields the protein CASSFLKFDTQYF.

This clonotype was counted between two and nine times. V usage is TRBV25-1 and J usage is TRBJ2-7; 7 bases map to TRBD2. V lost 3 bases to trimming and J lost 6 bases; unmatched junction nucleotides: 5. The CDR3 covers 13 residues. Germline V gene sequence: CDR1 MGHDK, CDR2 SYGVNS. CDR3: CASSDGRGGEQYF. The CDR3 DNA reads TGTGCCAGCAGTGATGGGAGGGGTGGCGAGCAGTACTTC.